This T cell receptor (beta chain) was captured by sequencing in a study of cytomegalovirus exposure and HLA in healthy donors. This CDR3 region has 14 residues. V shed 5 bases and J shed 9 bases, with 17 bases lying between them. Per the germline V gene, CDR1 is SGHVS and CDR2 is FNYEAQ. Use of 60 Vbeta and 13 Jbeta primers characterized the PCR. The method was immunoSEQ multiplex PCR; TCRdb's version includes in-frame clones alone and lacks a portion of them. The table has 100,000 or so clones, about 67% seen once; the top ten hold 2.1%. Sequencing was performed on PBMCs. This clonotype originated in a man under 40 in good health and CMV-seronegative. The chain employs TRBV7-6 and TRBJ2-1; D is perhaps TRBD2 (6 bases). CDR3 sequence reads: CASSLTPTGGEQFF. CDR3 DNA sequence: TGTGCCAGCAGCCTCACTCCGACCGGGGGTGAGCAGTTCTTC.